This T cell receptor (beta chain) appears in the sequencing data of a study of CXCR3-negative and CXCR3-positive naive CD8 T cells. Study observations and caveats: Relative to memory CD8+ cells, whose diversity was much lower, both naive subsets had comparably high diversity. Comparison of naive CXCR3-negative and CXCR3-positive cells revealed similar TRBV-TRBJ usage, while memory cells differed.

With regard to this clonotype: Its antigen is undetermined.

The CDR3 is made up of 13 amino acids. Each TRB cDNA library was prepared by 5' RACE (with UMI labels). TCRdb derives one entry per CDR3 protein from the 5' RACE reads, leaving out DNA. The ten most abundant clones cover about 1.5% of a sample with 69,000 or so distinct CDR3 sequences. Per CD8+ T cell subset, triplicate sorts of fewer than 350,000 cells each were done. Cells that were CD45RO-CCR7+CD27+CD95- constituted naive CD8+ T cells. This clonotype originated in a human donor in good health. Some clones in this sample may be carry-over from other donors' samples. This chain connects TRBV12-3 or TRBV12-4 to TRBJ2-2. The source material was naive CXCR3- CD8+ T cells from blood. Subset in this sample: CD45RO-CCR7+CD27+CD95- naive CD8+ T cells lacking CXCR3 (TNR3-). CDR3: CASSLAQTGELFF.